The rows below give T cell receptor beta chains drawn from one sample of a study of brain T cells in children with intractable seizures. Assay used: immunoSEQ multiplex PCR; TCRdb lists only in-frame clones, some missing. The repertoire holds some 10,000 clones, with roughly three quarters as singletons. The sequencing used resected brain tissue, collected at surgery. These receptors all come from a girl under 10 years old with tuberous sclerosis and intractable seizures. Each CDR3 is given with its conserved first and last residue. A D gene is named only where the DNA matches it firmly. Not every row has a clone size; where given, it reads once, few, many or a size class.

.	TRBV4-2	TRBJ1-1	medium-sized	CASSQDVNRINTEAFF	TGTGCCAGCAGCCAAGATGTGAACAGGATCAACACTGAAGCTTTCTTT
.	TRBV2	TRBJ1-1	hyperexpanded	CASSESGEGNTEAFF	TGTGCCAGCAGTGAGTCCGGGGAAGGGAACACTGAAGCTTTCTTT
.	TRBV4-2	TRBJ1-4	medium-sized	CASSQARGDEKLFF	TGTGCCAGCAGCCAAGCCAGGGGAGATGAAAAACTGTTTTTT
.	TRBV14	TRBJ2-1	.	CASSPTGNEQFF	TGTGCCAGCAGCCCCACCGGCAATGAGCAGTTCTTC
.	TRBV19	TRBJ2-3	.	CASSGGARDTQYF	TGTGCCAGTAGTGGGGGGGCGAGGGATACGCAGTATTTT
.	TRBV15	TRBJ2-5	.	CATSTFSQETQYF	TGTGCCACCAGCACGTTCTCCCAAGAGACCCAGTACTTC
.	TRBV19	TRBJ1-2	.	CASSIAGFPEMRYGYTF	TGTGCCAGTAGTATAGCAGGTTTCCCAGAAATGCGCTATGGCTACACCTTC
.	TRBV7-2	TRBJ2-5	.	CASSGGRGETQYF	TGTGCCAGCAGCGGGGGGCGCGGAGAGACCCAGTACTTC
.	TRBV18	TRBJ1-1	.	CASSPQTDTEAFF	TGTGCCAGCTCACCACAGACCGACACTGAAGCTTTCTTT
TRBD2	TRBV10-1	TRBJ2-5	.	CASSPRREYQETQYF	TGCGCCAGCAGCCCCCGGCGGGAGTACCAAGAGACCCAGTACTTC
TRBD1	TRBV4-1	TRBJ1-2	.	CASSQTGQEISYYGYTF	TGCGCCAGCAGCCAAACGGGACAGGAGATATCCTATTATGGCTACACCTTC
.	TRBV6-1	TRBJ1-2	.	CASSEANGRNYGYTF	TGTGCCAGCAGTGAAGCGAACGGAAGAAACTATGGCTACACCTTC
.	TRBV5-1	TRBJ2-4	.	CASSPDRADIQYF	TGCGCCAGCAGCCCGGACAGAGCGGACATTCAGTACTTC
.	TRBV9	TRBJ1-6	once	CASSEQGRNSPLHF	TGTGCCAGCAGCGAACAGGGACGGAATTCACCCCTCCACTTT
TRBD1	TRBV5-1	TRBJ1-1	once	CASRLQGAGDEAFF	TGCGCCAGCAGATTACAGGGGGCAGGAGATGAAGCTTTCTTT
TRBD1	TRBV3-1/TRBV3-2	TRBJ1-2	.	CASSQDLLRQGRSGYTF	TGTGCCAGCAGCCAAGACCTCCTCCGACAGGGGCGGAGTGGCTACACCTTC
.	TRBV10-3	TRBJ2-3	.	CAISEWDGGQTDTQYF	TGTGCCATCAGTGAGTGGGACGGGGGGCAAACAGATACGCAGTATTTT
TRBD1	TRBV7-2	TRBJ2-3	.	CASSPRGPGTGSGGTQYF	TGTGCCAGCAGCCCCCGTGGACCCGGGACAGGGAGCGGAGGGACGCAGTATTTT
TRBD1	TRBV4-1	TRBJ2-1	.	CASSQDRGPLFGQFF	TGCGCCAGCAGCCAAGACAGGGGGCCGCTGTTCGGTCAGTTCTTC
.	TRBV4-1	TRBJ2-5	.	CASSLTQGETQYF	TGCGCCAGCAGCCTTACTCAAGGGGAGACCCAGTACTTC
TRBD2	TRBV6-1	TRBJ2-5	.	CASSELAGVETQYF	TGTGCCAGCAGTGAACTAGCGGGGGTGGAGACCCAGTACTTC
TRBD2	TRBV7-6	TRBJ2-1	once	CASSFPGTTSSGNEQFF	TGTGCCAGCAGCTTCCCCGGGACTACTAGCTCCGGCAATGAGCAGTTCTTC
TRBD1	TRBV7-3	TRBJ2-2	.	CASSRGTGIAANTGELFF	TGTGCCAGCAGTAGGGGGACAGGGATAGCCGCGAACACCGGGGAGCTGTTTTTT
TRBD2	TRBV6-6	TRBJ2-1	.	CASSRGTSGGPYNEQFF	TGTGCCAGCAGTCGAGGGACTAGCGGGGGACCATACAATGAGCAGTTCTTC
TRBD1	TRBV5-1	TRBJ1-2	.	CASSEGGYNYGYTF	TGCGCCAGCAGTGAAGGGGGCTATAACTATGGCTACACCTTC
.	TRBV2	TRBJ1-5	.	CASRPGHLNQPQHF	TGTGCCAGCAGACCGGGACACCTCAATCAGCCCCAGCATTTT
.	TRBV28	TRBJ2-2	.	CASSLNPAWDGELFF	TGTGCCAGCAGTTTAAACCCAGCCTGGGACGGGGAGCTGTTTTTT
.	TRBV27	TRBJ1-5	.	CASSPDGLSNQPQHF	TGTGCCAGCAGTCCGGACGGCTTGAGCAATCAGCCCCAGCATTTT
.	TRBV4-1	TRBJ1-4	.	CASSQDRLLGRVGEKLFF	TGCGCCAGCAGCCAAGATCGCCTTCTGGGCAGGGTAGGGGAAAAACTGTTTTTT
.	TRBV5-8	TRBJ1-5	.	CASSLATEGNQPQHF	TGTGCCAGCAGCTTGGCCACAGAGGGCAATCAGCCCCAGCATTTT
.	TRBV12-3/TRBV12-4	TRBJ2-1	.	CASTKDTYNEQFF	TGTGCCAGCACCAAGGACACTTACAATGAGCAGTTCTTC
.	TRBV5-1	TRBJ2-2	few	CASSLGVTGELFF	TGCGCCAGCAGTTTAGGGGTAACCGGGGAGCTGTTTTTT
.	TRBV28	TRBJ2-1	.	CASSLRILSYNEQFF	TGTGCCAGCAGTTTAAGAATCCTCTCCTACAATGAGCAGTTCTTC
.	TRBV6-1	TRBJ1-5	.	CASSEVVIQPQHF	TGTGCCAGCAGTGAAGTAGTAATTCAGCCCCAGCATTTT
TRBD2	TRBV4-2	TRBJ2-5	few	CASSQDISGGAETQYF	TGTGCCAGCAGCCAAGATATAAGCGGGGGGGCCGAGACCCAGTACTTC
.	TRBV19	TRBJ1-1	.	CASSISYMNTEAFF	TGTGCCAGTAGTATCAGCTACATGAACACTGAAGCTTTCTTT
.	TRBV6-5	TRBJ1-6	.	CASKTGGYSPLHF	TGTGCCAGCAAAACCGGGGGTTACTCACCCCTCCACTTT
.	TRBV5-1	TRBJ1-2	.	CASSLSANYGYTF	TGCGCCAGCAGCTTGTCAGCTAACTATGGCTACACCTTC
.	TRBV2	TRBJ1-1	.	CASESRFTVNTEAFF	TGTGCCAGCGAAAGCCGTTTCACGGTGAACACTGAAGCTTTCTTT
.	TRBV10-2	TRBJ1-2	.	CASGRVASLSGGYTF	TGCGCCAGCGGAAGGGTGGCTTCACTCAGCGGGGGCTACACCTTC
TRBD1	TRBV7-2	TRBJ2-4	.	CASTPGQGINIQYF	TGTGCCAGCACCCCGGGACAGGGTATAAACATTCAGTACTTC